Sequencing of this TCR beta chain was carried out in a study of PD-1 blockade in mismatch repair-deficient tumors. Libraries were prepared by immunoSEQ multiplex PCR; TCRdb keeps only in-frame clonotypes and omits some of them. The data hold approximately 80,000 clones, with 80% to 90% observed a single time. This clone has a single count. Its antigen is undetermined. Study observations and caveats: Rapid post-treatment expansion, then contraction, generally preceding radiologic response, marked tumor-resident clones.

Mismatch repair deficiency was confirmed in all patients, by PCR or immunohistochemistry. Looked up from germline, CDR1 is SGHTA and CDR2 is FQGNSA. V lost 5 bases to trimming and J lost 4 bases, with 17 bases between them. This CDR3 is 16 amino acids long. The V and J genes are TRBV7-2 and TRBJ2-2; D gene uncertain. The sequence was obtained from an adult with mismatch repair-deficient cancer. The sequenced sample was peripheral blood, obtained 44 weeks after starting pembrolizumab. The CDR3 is CASSHRRLGGTGELFF. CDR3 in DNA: TGTGCCAGCAGCCACAGAAGATTAGGCGGCACCGGGGAGCTGTTTTTT.